These T cell receptor beta chains were read from a single sample in a study of shared clonotypes between healthy human individuals. Produced via immunoSEQ multiplex PCR; TCRdb's table is partial and in-frame only. The top ten clones hold roughly 13% of a sample with hundreds of thousands of clones, roughly 80% of them seen once. The sample was PBMCs. The source is a woman aged 40 to 55 in good health. Some clones in this sample may be carry-over from other donors' samples. CDR3s include the opening cysteine and the closing phenylalanine or tryptophan. D genes are given only for firm matches. Clone size is stated in some rows and not others, as once, few, many or a class when expanded.

>TRBJ2-1|TRBV9|NA|many
CASSVSGWIDNEQFF
TGTGCCAGCAGCGTGAGTGGGTGGATTGACAATGAGCAGTTCTTC
>TRBJ2-5|TRBV2|TRBD2|NA
CASSSTSGRPETQYF
TGTGCCAGCAGTTCGACTAGCGGGAGACCAGAGACCCAGTACTTC
>TRBJ1-4|TRBV7-8|NA|NA
CASSLVVWQGENEKLFF
TGTGCCAGCAGCTTAGTAGTTTGGCAGGGTGAGAATGAAAAACTGTTTTTT
>TRBJ2-7|TRBV7-9|NA|NA
CASSSARVSHEQYF
TGTGCCAGCAGCTCGGCTAGGGTATCCCACGAGCAGTACTTC
>TRBJ1-1|TRBV13|NA|many
CASSSGLHNGGTEAFF
TGTGCCAGCAGCTCGGGCCTTCATAACGGGGGGACTGAAGCTTTCTTT
>TRBJ2-1|TRBV28|TRBD2|NA
CASRPTSGRRNEQFF
TGTGCCAGCAGGCCAACTAGCGGGAGGCGTAATGAGCAGTTCTTC
>TRBJ2-1|TRBV7-7|NA|NA
CASSLDGSYNEQFF
TGTGCCAGCAGCTTAGATGGGTCCTACAATGAGCAGTTCTTC
>TRBJ1-4|TRBV7-9|NA|NA
CASSIHRDDFEKLFF
TGTGCCAGCAGTATTCACAGGGACGATTTTGAAAAACTGTTTTTT
>TRBJ1-2|TRBV28|TRBD1|NA
CASRKTGHDGYTF
TGTGCCAGCAGGAAGACAGGGCATGATGGCTACACCTTC
>TRBJ1-2|TRBV20-1|NA|few
CSATLSAGYTF
TGCAGTGCTACGTTGTCAGCTGGCTACACCTTC
>TRBJ2-1|TRBV5-8|NA|NA
CASSLGESRYNEQFF
TGTGCCAGCAGCTTGGGGGAGTCTAGATACAATGAGCAGTTCTTC
>TRBJ2-1|TRBV7-9|TRBD2|NA
CASSPQRLAGVSQFF
TGTGCCAGCAGCCCACAACGACTAGCGGGAGTGTCGCAGTTCTTC
>TRBJ2-5|TRBV5-5|TRBD1|NA
CASSAGGEETQYF
TGTGCCAGCAGCGCAGGGGGCGAAGAGACCCAGTACTTC
>TRBJ1-5|TRBV18|NA|NA
CASSPGADNQPQHF
TGTGCCAGCTCCCCGGGGGCGGACAATCAGCCCCAGCATTTT
>TRBJ1-5|TRBV6-1|NA|NA
CASSEDWQGVVPQHF
TGTGCCAGCAGTGAAGATTGGCAGGGTGTCGTGCCCCAGCATTTT
>TRBJ2-2|TRBV6-6|NA|many
CASSYSGRATAGELFF
TGTGCCAGCAGTTATTCGGGCAGGGCGACGGCCGGGGAGCTGTTTTTT
>TRBJ2-6|TRBV5-6|NA|NA
CASSLGRSGANVLTF
TGTGCCAGCAGCTTGGGGAGGTCTGGGGCCAACGTCCTGACTTTC
>TRBJ1-1|TRBV9|NA|NA
CASSVGGTMNTEAFF
TGTGCCAGCAGCGTAGGAGGGACCATGAACACTGAAGCTTTCTTT
>TRBJ1-1|TRBV9|TRBD1|few
CASKRTGSMNTEAFF
TGTGCCAGCAAGAGGACAGGGTCCATGAACACTGAAGCTTTCTTT
>TRBJ2-3|TRBV11-3|TRBD2|NA
CASSLGLAGADTQYF
TGTGCCAGCAGCCTAGGACTAGCGGGAGCGGATACGCAGTATTTT
>TRBJ2-1|TRBV5-4|TRBD2|NA
CASSVTSGLLPGEQFF
TGTGCCAGCAGCGTCACTAGCGGCCTCCTACCCGGTGAGCAGTTCTTC
>TRBJ2-7|TRBV30|TRBD2|NA
CAWNPSGIYEQYF
TGTGCCTGGAACCCTAGCGGAATCTACGAGCAGTACTTC
>TRBJ2-2|TRBV4-2|NA|NA
CASSQEADSGELFF
TGTGCCAGCAGCCAAGAGGCAGACAGCGGGGAGCTGTTTTTT
>TRBJ2-7|TRBV2|NA|NA
CASSVFYEQYF
TGTGCCAGCAGTGTATTTTACGAGCAGTACTTC
>TRBJ1-1|TRBV28|NA|NA
CASSLPSANTEAFF
TGTGCCAGCAGTCTCCCATCTGCTAACACTGAAGCTTTCTTT
>TRBJ2-7|TRBV28|NA|few
CASSSAGTGGNEQYF
TGTGCCAGCAGTTCAGCCGGGACTGGAGGGAATGAGCAGTACTTC
>TRBJ1-3|TRBV28|NA|NA
CASSGHPGGVGNTIYF
TGTGCCAGCAGCGGACATCCGGGTGGGGTTGGAAACACCATATATTTT
>TRBJ2-1|TRBV27|NA|NA
CASSLFRGNEQFF
TGTGCCAGCAGTTTATTTAGGGGAAATGAGCAGTTCTTC
>TRBJ1-1|TRBV27|TRBD1|NA
CASSSRQGVGVGTEAFF
TGTGCCAGCAGTTCACGACAGGGAGTGGGGGTTGGCACTGAAGCTTTCTTT
>TRBJ2-7|TRBV5-1|NA|NA
CASSLDSLTREQYF
TGCGCCAGCAGCTTGGACAGCCTCACTAGGGAGCAGTACTTC
>TRBJ1-2|TRBV10-3|NA|NA
CAISEPRGKQANYGYTF
TGTGCCATCAGTGAGCCCCGAGGGAAACAGGCAAACTATGGCTACACCTTC
>TRBJ2-5|TRBV18|NA|NA
CASSPTGMGAQETQYF
TGTGCCAGCTCACCCACAGGGATGGGGGCCCAAGAGACCCAGTACTTC
>TRBJ2-7|TRBV6-5|NA|NA
CASSYSRASYEQYF
TGTGCCAGCAGTTACTCTAGGGCTAGCTACGAGCAGTACTTC
>TRBJ2-4|TRBV11-2|NA|NA
CASSLVSPQETGIQYF
TGTGCCAGCAGCTTAGTTTCCCCCCAGGAGACGGGCATTCAGTACTTC
>TRBJ1-2|TRBV28|NA|once
CASSLYQGFYGYTF
TGTGCCAGCAGTTTATATCAGGGGTTCTATGGCTACACCTTC
>TRBJ2-1|TRBV30|NA|NA
CAWSRNEQFF
TGTGCCTGGAGTCGAAATGAGCAGTTCTTC
>TRBJ2-7|TRBV6-4|NA|NA
CASSDQVLEDFYPYEQYF
TGTGCCAGCAGTGACCAGGTATTGGAGGATTTTTACCCCTACGAGCAGTACTTC
>TRBJ1-1|TRBV29-1|NA|once
CSTRQSMNTEAFF
TGCAGCACCCGACAGTCTATGAACACTGAAGCTTTCTTT
>TRBJ2-1|TRBV5-4|NA|NA
CASSGPGRGVNNEQFF
TGTGCCAGCAGTGGACCGGGACGCGGGGTAAACAATGAGCAGTTCTTC
>TRBJ1-1|TRBV2|TRBD1|few
CASRDRGVRNTEAFF
TGTGCCAGCAGGGACAGGGGGGTACGGAACACTGAAGCTTTCTTT
>TRBJ1-6|TRBV27|TRBD1|once
CASSFGTGINSPLHF
TGTGCCAGCAGTTTCGGGACAGGGATTAATTCACCCCTCCACTTT
>TRBJ2-7|TRBV5-4|TRBD2|NA
CASSLLGAGATYEQYF
TGTGCCAGCAGCTTGTTAGGAGCGGGAGCGACCTACGAGCAGTACTTC
>TRBJ1-1|TRBV7-9|NA|many
CASSSVDTEAFF
TGTGCCAGCAGCTCTGTCGACACTGAAGCTTTCTTT
>TRBJ2-1|TRBV4-1|TRBD2|NA
CASSQPTSGRASSEQFF
TGCGCCAGCAGCCAACCCACTAGCGGGAGGGCCTCTAGTGAGCAGTTCTTC
>TRBJ2-1|TRBV28|NA|NA
CASSFLLAFGEQFF
TGTGCCAGCAGTTTCCTCCTAGCGTTTGGTGAGCAGTTCTTC
>TRBJ2-1|TRBV10-3|TRBD2|NA
CAISALARELGNEQFF
TGTGCCATCAGTGCGCTTGCGCGGGAGCTAGGGAATGAGCAGTTCTTC
>TRBJ1-2|TRBV6-4|TRBD1|few
CASSDGDRPQDYGYTF
TGTGCCAGCAGTGACGGGGACAGACCCCAGGACTATGGCTACACCTTC
>TRBJ2-1|TRBV28|TRBD2|NA
CASRGLAGADMRNEQFF
TGTGCCAGTCGGGGGCTAGCGGGAGCTGACATGCGGAATGAGCAGTTCTTC
>TRBJ2-3|TRBV5-6|NA|NA
CASSRRDTQYF
TGTGCCAGCAGCCGGAGAGATACGCAGTATTTT
>TRBJ2-2|TRBV5-1|TRBD1|NA
CASSRGQGNTGELFF
TGCGCCAGCAGCCGGGGACAGGGGAACACCGGGGAGCTGTTTTTT
>TRBJ2-1|TRBV7-9|NA|few
CASRPDGGRGANNEQFF
TGTGCCAGCAGACCCGATGGTGGCAGGGGGGCCAACAATGAGCAGTTCTTC
>TRBJ1-3|TRBV6-5|NA|NA
CASSSGTFSGNTIYF
TGTGCCAGCAGTTCCGGGACCTTCTCTGGAAACACCATATATTTT